The 2 T cell receptor beta chains below come from one sample, sequenced in a study of low-dose radiotherapy and immunotherapy resistance in tumors. First-strand cDNA used TRAV- and TRBV-specific primers, covering alpha and beta chains. TCR amplification used 15 to 20 PCR cycles, a constant-region primer and a V-primer adapter. MiXCR, run by TCRdb on the reads, gives a single entry per CDR3 protein. Altogether tens of thousands of distinct CDR3 sequences are present, just under 9.5% being singletons, with the ten largest covering about 1%. Time point meaning: before trial treatment. The starting material was PBMCs, obtained before treatment. The source is a male donor with prostate cancer.

A few counts support this clonotype. This chain joins TRBV9 and TRBJ2-1, with 10 bases lining up with TRBD2. CDR1 and CDR2 from the germline V gene are SGDLS and YYNGEE. The CDR3 runs 17 residues. Trimming removed 0 bases from V and 5 bases from J; junction bases left unmatched: 8. CDR3 sequence reads: CASSVAPTSGANNEQFF. CDR3 DNA sequence: TGTGCCAGCAGCGTAGCCCCCACTAGCGGGGCTAACAATGAGCAGTTCTTC.

In its sample, this clonotype was seen many times. The CDR3 sequence: CASSLNRIGAPSVETQYF. The CDR3 nucleotides are TGTGCCAGCTCACTCAACAGGATCGGGGCCCCCAGTGTTGAGACCCAGTACTTC. This sequence joins TRBV18 and TRBJ2-5, with D perhaps given as TRBD1 or TRBD2 (5 bases each). Trimming pared 4 bases from V and 5 bases from J, leaving 26 bases between. The CDR3 is 18 residues long. Germline CDR1 KGHSH, CDR2 LQKENI.